One sample yielded the 31 T cell receptor beta chains listed below, sequenced in a study of shared clonotypes between healthy human individuals. Method: immunoSEQ multiplex PCR; TCRdb's copy keeps in-frame clones and lacks some. The top ten hold 1.2% of the sample, which has over a million clones, around 97% seen once. The sequencing input was naive CD4+ T cells sorted from blood. Subset specified: CD45RA+ positively selected. These receptors all stem from a man aged 30-40 years in good health.

The V and J genes are TRBV28 and TRBJ2-1; TRBD1 might be the D (5 bases). Trimming left V 6 bases short and J 3 bases short, with 15 bases between. This CDR3 is 15 amino acids long. In germline, CDR1 is MDHEN, CDR2 SYDVKM. CDR3 DNA sequence: TGTGCCAGCAGATCAGGCAGGGTAATCTACAATGAGCAGTTCTTC. This translates into CASRSGRVIYNEQFF.

The J gene is TRBJ1-4, the V gene TRBV30, with unresolved D. Germline assignment: CDR1 GTSNPN and CDR2 SVGIG (reference sequence). The CDR3 totals 18 residues. V was pared by 2 bases and J by 0 bases, with 19 bases between. This chain's CDR3 is CAWSLPAGGFATNEKLFF. The CDR3 DNA reads as TGTGCCTGGAGTCTCCCCGCCGGCGGATTTGCAACTAATGAAAAACTGTTTTTT.

The gene calls are TRBV4-1 and TRBJ1-2, with 8 positions matching TRBD1. Germline lookup yields CDR1 MGHRA and CDR2 YSYEKL. Trimming cost V 2 bases and J 3 bases; bases outside gene matches: 14. The CDR3 sequence is 18 residues long. The CDR3 coding sequence is TGCGCCAGCAGCCAATGGATTTCCGGGACAGGCATGGACTATGGCTACACCTTC. This codes for CASSQWISGTGMDYGYTF.

This sequence joins TRBV29-1 and TRBJ2-2; the match to TRBD1 covers 7 bases. Trimming cost V 4 bases and J 2 bases; bases outside gene matches: 4. The germline V gene encodes CDR1 SQVTM and CDR2 ANQGSEA. This CDR3 spans 14 amino acids. The CDR3 reads CSVGQGVNTGELFF. DNA for the CDR3: TGCAGCGTTGGGCAGGGGGTAAACACCGGGGAGCTGTTTTTT.

This clone appeared once. The chain is built from TRBV9 and TRBJ2-5, with TRBD1 identical over 9 bases. The germline CDR1 and CDR2 sequences are SGDLS and YYNGEE. CDR3 size: 15 residues. V trimming: 0 bases; J trimming: 5 bases; junction bases outside the gene matches: 5. The CDR3 DNA sequence: TGTGCCAGCAGCGTAGCACAGGGGGCGGGTGAGACCCAGTACTTC. This encodes CASSVAQGAGETQYF. Full variable domain (remainder filled in from reference TRBV9 and TRBJ2-5): DSGVTQTPKHLITATGQRVTLRCSPRSGDLSVYWYQQSLDQGLQFLIQYYNGEERAKGNILERFSAQQFPDLHSELNLSSLELGDSALYFCASSVAQGAGETQYFGPGTRLLVL.

The gene calls are TRBV27 and TRBJ2-3, with TRBD2 identical over 7 bases. In germline, CDR1 is MNHEY, CDR2 SMNVEV (reference sequence). The CDR3 covers 15 residues. Trimming cost V 0 bases and J 4 bases; bases outside gene matches: 4. The CDR3 loop is CASSLSGGSADTQYF. The CDR3 nucleotides read TGTGCCAGCAGTTTATCTGGCGGGAGCGCAGATACGCAGTATTTT.

This rearrangement joins TRBV2 to TRBJ2-1; D assignment may be TRBD1 or TRBD2 (6 bases each). Germline V gene lookup returns CDR1 SNHLY and CDR2 FYNNEI. V lost 4 bases to trimming and J lost 7 bases, with 17 bases between them. The CDR3 loop spans 15 amino acids. In nucleotides, the CDR3 is TGTGCCAGCAGTGCCGCCAGGGGAGGCAGGAATGAGCAGTTCTTC. Amino acids: CASSAARGGRNEQFF. The complete variable domain, with remaining parts taken from reference TRBV2 and TRBJ2-1, reads EPEVTQTPSHQVTQMGQEVILRCVPISNHLYFYWYRQILGQKVEFLVSFYNNEISEKSEIFDDQFSVERPDGSNFTLKIRSTKLEDSAMYFCASSAARGGRNEQFFGPGTRLTVL.

On this clone: A clone one base away is much larger, so this may be a read error. In the same sample, other DNA sequences code for this CDR3. The chain joins TRBV7-8 to TRBJ2-5; D not certain. Germline V gene data show CDR1 as SGHVS and CDR2 as FQNEAQ. The V gene lost 3 bases and the J gene lost 2 bases, with 1 base spanning the gap. This CDR3 has 11 amino acids. The CDR3: CASSFQETQYF. CDR3 DNA sequence: TGTGCCAGCAGCTTTCAAGAGACCCAGTACTTC.

The V gene is TRBV28, the J gene TRBJ2-5, with D possibly matching TRBD2 (6 bases). V was cut by 6 bases and J by 1 base, with 12 bases left in between. Germline CDR1 and CDR2: MDHEN and SYDVKM. The CDR3 consists of 14 residues. The CDR3 here is CASSAEGFQETQYF. The CDR3 DNA is TGTGCCAGCAGCGCGGAGGGTTTCCAAGAGACCCAGTACTTC.

DNA for the CDR3: TGTGCCAGCAGCTCCCGACAGGGCCACGAGCAGTACTTC. Protein product: CASSSRQGHEQYF. The chain couples TRBV11-3 to TRBJ2-7; 7 positions agree with TRBD1. The germline V gene encodes CDR1 SGHNT and CDR2 YENEEA. V lost 4 bases, J lost 5 bases, and 5 bases stayed unmatched. The CDR3 extends over 13 amino acids.

This clone occurred once. The rearrangement links TRBV11-2 to TRBJ2-6; D remains unclear. CDR1 is SGHAT, CDR2 FQNNGV, per germline. Trimming took 0 bases from V and 0 from J, leaving 3 bases between them. The CDR3 loop spans 15 amino acids. The CDR3 loop is CASSLDGSGANVLTF. Written as DNA, the CDR3 is TGTGCCAGCAGCTTAGATGGCTCTGGGGCCAACGTCCTGACTTTC.

The gene calls are TRBV10-3 and TRBJ2-7; 9 bases match TRBD2. The germline CDR1 and CDR2 sequences are ENHRY and SYGVKD. The CDR3 consists of 13 residues. Germline trimming cut 5 bases from V and 3 bases from J; bases unmatched to any gene: 2. Written as DNA, the CDR3 is TGTGCCATCAGTCTAGCGGGAAACTACGAGCAGTACTTC. The encoded protein is CAISLAGNYEQYF.

The chain recombines TRBV11-3 with TRBJ2-1; unclear D gene. Germline CDR1 and CDR2: SGHNT and YENEEA. The CDR3 consists of 15 residues. V gave up 0 bases and J gave up 3 bases, with 9 bases separating them. The CDR3 region is CASSLDAGDYNEQFF. The CDR3 DNA is TGTGCCAGCAGCTTAGATGCAGGAGACTACAATGAGCAGTTCTTC.

The V gene is TRBV5-1, the J gene TRBJ2-7; 11 positions agree with TRBD2. Per the germline V gene, CDR1 is SGHRS and CDR2 is YFSETQ. Germline trimming cut 4 bases from V and 2 bases from J; bases unmatched to any gene: 5. The CDR3 extends over 15 amino acids. The CDR3 nucleotides read TGCGCCAGCAGCGTACTAGCGGGAGTCCCCTACGAGCAGTACTTC. This gives the protein CASSVLAGVPYEQYF.

The genes are TRBV5-1 and TRBJ1-1; possibly TRBD1 for D (5 bases). The CDR3 has 13 amino acids. V lost 6 bases and J lost 1, with 10 bases in between. Germline CDR1 is SGHRS and CDR2 is YFSETQ. CDR3 sequence (DNA): TGCGCCAGCACCCCCGGGGGGAACACTGAAGCTTTCTTT. Its translation: CASTPGGNTEAFF.

This rearrangement joins TRBV10-3 to TRBJ1-2; 7 bases are a match to TRBD1. V shed 3 bases, J shed 8 bases, and the junction held 3 bases outside the gene matches. The germline CDR1 and CDR2 sequences are ENHRY and SYGVKD. The CDR3 contains 12 residues. The DNA of the CDR3 is TGTGCCATCAGTGAAGGGACAGACGGCTACACCTTC. This encodes CAISEGTDGYTF.

This clone was detected once. The CDR3 nucleotides read TGCGCCAGCAGCCAAGAGAGGGGTAACTATGGCTACACCTTC. Protein: CASSQERGNYGYTF. V and J are TRBV4-1 and TRBJ1-2; TRBD1 might be the D (5 bases). Looked up from germline, CDR1 is MGHRA and CDR2 is YSYEKL. This CDR3 has 14 residues. Between the trimmed V and J ends, which lost 0 bases and 1 base, there was a span of 6 bases.

The chain is built from TRBV6-6 and TRBJ2-7; D is undetermined. This CDR3 is 12 amino acids long. V dropped 5 bases and J dropped 0 bases, with 5 bases sitting between them. From germline, CDR1 is MNHNY and CDR2 SVGAGI (reference sequence). CDR3 protein: CASSPNSYEQYF. In DNA form, the CDR3 reads TGTGCCAGCAGTCCAAACTCCTACGAGCAGTACTTC.

CDR3 DNA: TGTGCCAGCAGCTGGGACAGGCCCTACGAGCAGTACTTC. It is translated as CASSWDRPYEQYF. The V and J genes are TRBV7-9 and TRBJ2-7, with TRBD1 matching over 8 bases. The CDR3 covers 13 residues. From germline, CDR1 is SEHNR and CDR2 FQNEAQ (reference sequence). J was trimmed by 2 bases and V by 4 bases; bases with no gene match: 1.

The rearrangement uses TRBV19 and TRBJ1-2; no definite D call. Germline CDR1 and CDR2: LNHDA and SQIVND (reference sequence). The CDR3 is 11 amino acids. V lost 7 bases and J 8 bases, leaving 11 bases between the germline ends. In nucleotides, the CDR3 is TGTGCCAGTACTAGTAACTTGGGCTACACCTTC. This codes for CASTSNLGYTF.

The chain couples TRBV19 to TRBJ1-3, with TRBD1 identical over 8 bases. CDR3 length: 14 amino acids. V dropped 8 bases and J dropped 3; count of bases not matched to a gene: 6. Germline V gene lookup returns CDR1 LNHDA and CDR2 SQIVND (reference sequence). CDR3 protein: CASLNTGGGNTIYF. CDR3 in DNA: TGTGCCAGTTTGAATACAGGGGGTGGAAACACCATATATTTT.

This chain joins TRBV5-5 and TRBJ1-1; D remains ambiguous. Trimming took 6 bases from V and 4 from J, leaving 13 bases between them. CDR1 is SGHKS, CDR2 YYEKEE, per germline (reference sequence). The CDR3 has 13 residues. The chain's CDR3 is CASTPGASTEAFF. In DNA form, the CDR3 reads TGTGCCAGCACCCCGGGCGCCTCCACTGAAGCTTTCTTT.

The gene calls are TRBV28 and TRBJ2-1; TRBD1 is a possible D gene (5 bases). The CDR3 has 12 residues. V lost 5 bases, J lost 7 bases, and 9 bases lay in between. Germline V gene lookup returns CDR1 MDHEN and CDR2 SYDVKM. CDR3 in DNA: TGTGCCAGCAGTAGCAGGGCAAATGAGCAGTTCTTC. It translates to CASSSRANEQFF. Full variable domain (rest looked up from reference TRBV28 and TRBJ2-1): DVKVTQSSRYLVKRTGEKVFLECVQDMDHENMFWYRQDPGLGLRLIYFSYDVKMKEKGDIPEGYSVSREKKERFSLILESASTNQTSMYLCASSSRANEQFFGPGTRLTVL.

This chain uses TRBV28 with TRBJ2-1; D is perhaps TRBD2 (5 bases). Trimming removed 6 bases at V and 3 bases at J, with 15 bases between. Germline values: CDR1 MDHEN, CDR2 SYDVKM. There are 15 residues in the CDR3. CDR3 residues: CASSLFRSGYNEQFF. CDR3 DNA sequence: TGTGCCAGCAGCCTCTTCAGGAGCGGCTACAATGAGCAGTTCTTC.

This clone was detected once. The J gene is TRBJ2-1, the V gene TRBV11-2; 9 bases line up with TRBD2. The CDR3 sequence is 15 residues long. The trim removed 6 bases at V and 8 bases at J, leaving 11 bases unmatched. Germline CDR1 reads SGHAT; CDR2 reads FQNNGV. CDR3 coding DNA: TGTGCCAGCAGTCATTCCGGGACTAGCCGCGATGAGCAGTTCTTC. Translating gives CASSHSGTSRDEQFF.

The chain joins TRBV5-4 to TRBJ2-1, with 13 bases matching TRBD2. With V trimmed by 4 bases and J by 0 bases, 7 bases remained unmatched. Germline CDR1 reads SGHNT; CDR2 reads YYREEE (reference sequence). This CDR3 region has 18 residues. CDR3: CASSPGTSGASSYNEQFF. CDR3 DNA: TGTGCCAGCAGCCCCGGGACTAGCGGGGCGAGCTCCTACAATGAGCAGTTCTTC.

The chain employs TRBV7-2 and TRBJ2-2, with a tentative D call TRBD1 (6 bases). V lost 5 bases, J lost 6 bases, and 10 bases lay in between. Germline CDR1 is SGHTA and CDR2 is FQGNSA. CDR3 length: 13 residues. The CDR3 nucleotides are TGTGCCAGCAGCCGGGACATCGCCGGGGAGCTGTTTTTT. Translating it yields CASSRDIAGELFF.

The rearrangement links TRBV9 to TRBJ2-5; TRBD2 might be the D (5 bases). Germline V gene data show CDR1 as SGDLS and CDR2 as YYNGEE. The CDR3 runs 14 residues. Trimming took 0 bases from V and 5 from J, leaving 11 bases between them. The DNA for the CDR3 is TGTGCCAGCAGCGTAGTAAGCGGAGGCGAGACCCAGTACTTC. Protein sequence: CASSVVSGGETQYF.

The rearrangement joins TRBV7-9 to TRBJ1-1; D uncertain. Germline-derived CDR1 and CDR2 are SEHNR and FQNEAQ (reference sequence). The V and J ends lost 2 bases and 2 bases respectively, with 9 bases between them. This CDR3 has 14 residues. The CDR3 is CASSLRILNTEAFF. CDR3 in DNA: TGTGCCAGCAGCTTAAGGATCCTTAACACTGAAGCTTTCTTT.

A remark on this clone: Other DNA sequences of this sample code for an identical CDR3. The gene calls are TRBV6-5 and TRBJ1-3, with D hard to call. The length of the CDR3 is 15 residues. Germline loops: CDR1 MNHEY, CDR2 SVGAGI. Trimming cost V 5 bases and J 0 bases, with 11 bases left between them. CDR3 sequence reads: CASSPDGHSGNTIYF. The CDR3 bases are TGTGCCAGCAGTCCCGACGGGCACTCTGGAAACACCATATATTTT.

This rearrangement joins TRBV12-5 to TRBJ2-2; 8 nucleotides match TRBD2. The germline gives CDR1 LGHNT, CDR2 FRNRAP. There are 16 residues in the CDR3. J lost 5 bases, V lost 2 bases, and 7 bases had no gene match. The CDR3 DNA reads TGTGCTAGTGGTTTGTGGCGGGAGGCCGGGACCGGGGAGCTGTTTTTT. It translates to CASGLWREAGTGELFF.